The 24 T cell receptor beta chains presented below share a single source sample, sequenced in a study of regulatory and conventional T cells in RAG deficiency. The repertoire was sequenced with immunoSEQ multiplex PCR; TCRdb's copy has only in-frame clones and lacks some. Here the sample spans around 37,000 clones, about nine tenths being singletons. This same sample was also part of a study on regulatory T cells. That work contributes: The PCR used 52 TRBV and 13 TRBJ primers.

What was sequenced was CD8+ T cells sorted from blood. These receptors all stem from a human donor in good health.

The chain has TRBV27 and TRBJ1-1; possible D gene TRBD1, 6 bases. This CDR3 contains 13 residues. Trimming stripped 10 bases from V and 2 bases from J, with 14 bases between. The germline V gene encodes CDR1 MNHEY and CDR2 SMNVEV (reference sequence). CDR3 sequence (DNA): TGTGCCACCAGCTCCGGGGGCAACACTGAAGCTTTCTTT. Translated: CATSSGGNTEAFF.

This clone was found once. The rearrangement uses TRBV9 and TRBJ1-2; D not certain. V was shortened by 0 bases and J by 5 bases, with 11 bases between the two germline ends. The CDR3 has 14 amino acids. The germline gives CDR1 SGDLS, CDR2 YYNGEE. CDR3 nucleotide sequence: TGTGCCAGCAGCGTAGCTTCCGATAGGTATGGCTACACCTTC. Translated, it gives CASSVASDRYGYTF.

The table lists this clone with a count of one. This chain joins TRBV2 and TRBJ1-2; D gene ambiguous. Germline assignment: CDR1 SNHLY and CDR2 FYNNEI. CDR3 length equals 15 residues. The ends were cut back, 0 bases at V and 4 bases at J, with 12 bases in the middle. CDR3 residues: CASSEAVSYTYGYTF. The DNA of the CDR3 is TGTGCCAGCAGTGAAGCCGTCAGTTATACCTATGGCTACACCTTC.

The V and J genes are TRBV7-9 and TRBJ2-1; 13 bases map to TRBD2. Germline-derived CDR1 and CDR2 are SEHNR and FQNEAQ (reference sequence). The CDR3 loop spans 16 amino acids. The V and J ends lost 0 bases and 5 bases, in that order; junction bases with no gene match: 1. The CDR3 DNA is TGTGCCAGCAGCTTAGCACTAGCGGGGGGGCACAATGAGCAGTTCTTC. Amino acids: CASSLALAGGHNEQFF.

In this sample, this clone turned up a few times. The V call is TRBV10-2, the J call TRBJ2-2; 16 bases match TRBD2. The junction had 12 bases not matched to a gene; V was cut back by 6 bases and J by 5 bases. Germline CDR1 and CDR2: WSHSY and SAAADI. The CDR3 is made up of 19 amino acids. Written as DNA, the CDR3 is TGCGCCAGCAGCCAAGGGACTAGCGGGGGGGCCGTATTTACCGGGGAGCTGTTTTTT. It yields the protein CASSQGTSGGAVFTGELFF.

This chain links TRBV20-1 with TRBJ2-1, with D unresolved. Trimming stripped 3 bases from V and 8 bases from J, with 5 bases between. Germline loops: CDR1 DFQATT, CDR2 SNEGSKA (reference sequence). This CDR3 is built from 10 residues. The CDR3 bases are TGCAGTGCTAGGTCGGATGAGCAGTTCTTC. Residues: CSARSDEQFF.

CDR3 region: CASSPPGSGRAFEQYF. The CDR3 bases are TGTGCCAGCTCACCACCGGGTAGCGGGAGGGCCTTCGAGCAGTACTTC. The chain couples TRBV18 to TRBJ2-7; 11 nucleotides line up with TRBD2. The CDR3 length is 16 residues. CDR1 and CDR2 (germline): KGHSH, LQKENI. J was trimmed by 6 bases and V by 0 bases; bases with no gene match: 7.

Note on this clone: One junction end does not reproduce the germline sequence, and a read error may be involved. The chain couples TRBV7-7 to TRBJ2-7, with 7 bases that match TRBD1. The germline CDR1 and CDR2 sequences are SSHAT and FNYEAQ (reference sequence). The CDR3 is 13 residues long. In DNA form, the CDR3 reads TGTGCTAGCAGCCAGAAGGGGGCGAACGAGCAGTACTTC. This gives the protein CASSQKGANEQYF.

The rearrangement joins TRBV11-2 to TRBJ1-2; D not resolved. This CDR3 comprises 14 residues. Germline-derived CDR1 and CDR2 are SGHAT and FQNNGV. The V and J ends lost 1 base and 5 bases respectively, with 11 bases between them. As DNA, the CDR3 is TGTGCCAGCAGCTTAGCAGGCAGCCAATATGGCTACACCTTC. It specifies CASSLAGSQYGYTF.

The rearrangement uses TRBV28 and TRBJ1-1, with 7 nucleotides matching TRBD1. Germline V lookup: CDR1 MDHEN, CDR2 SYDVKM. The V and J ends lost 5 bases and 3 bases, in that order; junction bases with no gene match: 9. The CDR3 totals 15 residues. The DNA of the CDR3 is TGTGCCAGCAGTCCTCCGACAGGGATAGACACTGAAGCTTTCTTT. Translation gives CASSPPTGIDTEAFF.

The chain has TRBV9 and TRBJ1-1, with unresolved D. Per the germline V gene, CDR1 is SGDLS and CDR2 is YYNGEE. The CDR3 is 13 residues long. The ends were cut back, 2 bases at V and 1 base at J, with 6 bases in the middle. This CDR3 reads CASSVSGNTEAFF. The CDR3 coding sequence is TGTGCCAGCAGCGTCTCTGGGAACACTGAAGCTTTCTTT.

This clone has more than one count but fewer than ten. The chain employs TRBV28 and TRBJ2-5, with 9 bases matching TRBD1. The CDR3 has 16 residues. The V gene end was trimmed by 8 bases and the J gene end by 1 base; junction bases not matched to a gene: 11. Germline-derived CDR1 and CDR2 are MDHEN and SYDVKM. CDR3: CASLLAGQGPQETQYF. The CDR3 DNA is TGTGCCAGCCTGCTGGCGGGACAGGGACCCCAAGAGACCCAGTACTTC.

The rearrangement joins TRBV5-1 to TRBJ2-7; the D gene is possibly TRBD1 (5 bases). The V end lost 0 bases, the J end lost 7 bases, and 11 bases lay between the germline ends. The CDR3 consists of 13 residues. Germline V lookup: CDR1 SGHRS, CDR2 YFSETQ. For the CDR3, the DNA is TGCGCCAGCAGCTTGGACCCGGCAGGGGAGCAGTACTTC. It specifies CASSLDPAGEQYF.

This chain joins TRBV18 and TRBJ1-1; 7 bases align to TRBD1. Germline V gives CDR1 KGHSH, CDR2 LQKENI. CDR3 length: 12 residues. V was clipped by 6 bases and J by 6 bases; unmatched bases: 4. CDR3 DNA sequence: TGTGCCAGCTCCCGACAGGGCGCTGAAGCTTTCTTT. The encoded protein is CASSRQGAEAFF.

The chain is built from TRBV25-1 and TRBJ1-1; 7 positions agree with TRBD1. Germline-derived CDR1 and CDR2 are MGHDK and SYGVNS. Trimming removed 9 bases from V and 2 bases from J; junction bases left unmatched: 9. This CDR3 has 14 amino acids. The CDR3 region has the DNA TGTGCCAGAGAAGAAGGGACAGCCAACACTGAAGCTTTCTTT. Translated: CAREEGTANTEAFF.

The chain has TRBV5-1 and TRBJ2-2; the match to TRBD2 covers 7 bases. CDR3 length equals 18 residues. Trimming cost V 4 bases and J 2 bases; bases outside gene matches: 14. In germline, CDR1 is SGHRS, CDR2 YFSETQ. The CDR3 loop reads CASSPSMELAINTGELFF. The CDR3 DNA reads TGCGCCAGCAGCCCGTCGATGGAACTAGCGATTAACACCGGGGAGCTGTTTTTT. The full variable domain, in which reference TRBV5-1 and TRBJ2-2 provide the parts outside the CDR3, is KAGVTQTPRYLIKTRGQQVTLSCSPISGHRSVSWYQQTPGQGLQFLFEYFSETQRNKGNFPGRFSGRQFSNSRSEMNVSTLELGDSALYLCASSPSMELAINTGELFFGEGSRLTVL.

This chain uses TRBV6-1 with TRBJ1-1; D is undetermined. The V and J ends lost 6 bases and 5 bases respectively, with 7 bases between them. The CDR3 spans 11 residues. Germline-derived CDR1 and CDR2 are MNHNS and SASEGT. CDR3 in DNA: TGTGCCAGCAGGACTAGGACTGAAGCTTTCTTT. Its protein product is CASRTRTEAFF.

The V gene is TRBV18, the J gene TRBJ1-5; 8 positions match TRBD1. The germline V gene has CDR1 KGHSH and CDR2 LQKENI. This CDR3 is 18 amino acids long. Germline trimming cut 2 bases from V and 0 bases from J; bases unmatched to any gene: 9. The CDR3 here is CASSPVRGRGYSNQPQHF. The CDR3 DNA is TGTGCCAGCTCACCAGTCAGGGGGCGAGGGTATAGCAATCAGCCCCAGCATTTT.

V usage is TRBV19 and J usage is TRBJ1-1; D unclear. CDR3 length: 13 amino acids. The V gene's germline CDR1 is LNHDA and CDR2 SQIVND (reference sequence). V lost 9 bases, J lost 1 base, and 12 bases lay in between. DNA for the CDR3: TGTGCCAGCACCAACTGGGAGAACACTGAAGCTTTCTTT. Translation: CASTNWENTEAFF.

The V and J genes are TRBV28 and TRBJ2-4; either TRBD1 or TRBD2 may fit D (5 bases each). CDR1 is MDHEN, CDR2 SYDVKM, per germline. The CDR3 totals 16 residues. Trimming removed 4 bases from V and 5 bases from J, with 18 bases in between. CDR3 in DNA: TGTGCCAGCAGTTCCCCGACAGCCAGAGGGGAAAACATTCAGTACTTC. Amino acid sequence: CASSSPTARGENIQYF.

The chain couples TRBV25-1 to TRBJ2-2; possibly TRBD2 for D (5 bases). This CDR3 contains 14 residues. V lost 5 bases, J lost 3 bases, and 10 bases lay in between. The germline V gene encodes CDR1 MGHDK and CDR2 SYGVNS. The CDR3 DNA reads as TGTGCCAGCAGTTCCACCGGGGACACCGGGGAGCTGTTTTTT. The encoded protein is CASSSTGDTGELFF. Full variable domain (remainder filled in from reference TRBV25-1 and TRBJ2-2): EADIYQTPRYLVIGTGKKITLECSQTMGHDKMYWYQQDPGMELHLIHYSYGVNSTEKGDLSSESTVSRIRTEHFPLTLESARPSHTSQYLCASSSTGDTGELFFGEGSRLTVL.

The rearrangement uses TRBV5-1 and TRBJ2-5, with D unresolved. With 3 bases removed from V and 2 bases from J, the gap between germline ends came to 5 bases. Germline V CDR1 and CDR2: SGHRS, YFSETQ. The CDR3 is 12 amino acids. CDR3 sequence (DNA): TGCGCCAGCAGCTCAAGTCAAGAGACCCAGTACTTC. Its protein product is CASSSSQETQYF.

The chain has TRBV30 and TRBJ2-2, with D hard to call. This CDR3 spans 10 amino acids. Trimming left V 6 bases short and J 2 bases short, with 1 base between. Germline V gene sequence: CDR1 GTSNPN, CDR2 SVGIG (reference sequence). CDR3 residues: CACNTGELFF. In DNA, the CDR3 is TGTGCCTGCAACACCGGGGAGCTGTTTTTT.

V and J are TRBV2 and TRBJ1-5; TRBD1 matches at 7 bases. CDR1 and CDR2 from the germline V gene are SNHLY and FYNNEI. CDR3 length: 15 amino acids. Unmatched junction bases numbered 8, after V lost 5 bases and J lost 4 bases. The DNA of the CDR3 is TGTGCCAGCAGTCGGGACAGTAGTTGGAATCAGCCCCAGCATTTT. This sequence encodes CASSRDSSWNQPQHF.